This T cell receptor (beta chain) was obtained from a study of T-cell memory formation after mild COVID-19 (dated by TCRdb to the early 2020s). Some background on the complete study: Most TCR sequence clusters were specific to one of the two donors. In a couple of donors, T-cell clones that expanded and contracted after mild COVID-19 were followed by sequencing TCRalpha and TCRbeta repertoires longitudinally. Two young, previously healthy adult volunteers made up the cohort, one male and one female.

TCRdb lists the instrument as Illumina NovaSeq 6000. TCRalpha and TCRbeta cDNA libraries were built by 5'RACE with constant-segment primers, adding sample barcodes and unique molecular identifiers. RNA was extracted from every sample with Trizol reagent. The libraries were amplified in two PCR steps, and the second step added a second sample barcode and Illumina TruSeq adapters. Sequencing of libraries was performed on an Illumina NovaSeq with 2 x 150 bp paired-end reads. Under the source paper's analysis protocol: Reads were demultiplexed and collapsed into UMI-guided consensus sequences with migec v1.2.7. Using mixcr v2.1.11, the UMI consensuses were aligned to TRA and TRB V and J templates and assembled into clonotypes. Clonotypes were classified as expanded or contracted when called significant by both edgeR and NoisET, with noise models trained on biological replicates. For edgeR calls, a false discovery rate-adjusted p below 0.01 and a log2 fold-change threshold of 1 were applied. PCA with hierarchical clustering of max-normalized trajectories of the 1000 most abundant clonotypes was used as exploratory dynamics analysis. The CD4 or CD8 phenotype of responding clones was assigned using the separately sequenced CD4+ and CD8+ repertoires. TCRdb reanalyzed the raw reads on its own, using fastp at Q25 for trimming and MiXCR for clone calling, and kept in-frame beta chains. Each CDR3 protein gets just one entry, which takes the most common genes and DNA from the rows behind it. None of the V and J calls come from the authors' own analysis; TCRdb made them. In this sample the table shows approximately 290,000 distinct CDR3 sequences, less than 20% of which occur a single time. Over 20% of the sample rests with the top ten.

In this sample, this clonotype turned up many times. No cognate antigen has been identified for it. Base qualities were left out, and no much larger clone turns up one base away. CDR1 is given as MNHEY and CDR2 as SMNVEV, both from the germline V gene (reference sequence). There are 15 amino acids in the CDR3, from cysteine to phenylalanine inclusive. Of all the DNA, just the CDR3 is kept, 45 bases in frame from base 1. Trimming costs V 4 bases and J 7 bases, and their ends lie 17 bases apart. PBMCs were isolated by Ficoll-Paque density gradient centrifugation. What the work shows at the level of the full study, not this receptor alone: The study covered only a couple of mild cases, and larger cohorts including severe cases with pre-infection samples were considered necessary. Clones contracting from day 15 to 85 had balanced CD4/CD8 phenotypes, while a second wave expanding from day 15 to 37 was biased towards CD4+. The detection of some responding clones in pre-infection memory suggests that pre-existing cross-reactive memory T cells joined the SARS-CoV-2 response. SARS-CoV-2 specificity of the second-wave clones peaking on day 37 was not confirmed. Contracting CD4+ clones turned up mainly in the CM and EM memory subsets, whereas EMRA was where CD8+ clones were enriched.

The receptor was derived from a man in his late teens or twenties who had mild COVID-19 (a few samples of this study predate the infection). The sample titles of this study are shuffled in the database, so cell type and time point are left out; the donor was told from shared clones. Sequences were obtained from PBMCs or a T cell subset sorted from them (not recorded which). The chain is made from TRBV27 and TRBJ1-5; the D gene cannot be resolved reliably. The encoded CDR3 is CASSSINGVGQPQHF. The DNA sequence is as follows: TGTGCCAGCAGTTCAATAAACGGGGTCGGGCAGCCCCAGCATTTT.